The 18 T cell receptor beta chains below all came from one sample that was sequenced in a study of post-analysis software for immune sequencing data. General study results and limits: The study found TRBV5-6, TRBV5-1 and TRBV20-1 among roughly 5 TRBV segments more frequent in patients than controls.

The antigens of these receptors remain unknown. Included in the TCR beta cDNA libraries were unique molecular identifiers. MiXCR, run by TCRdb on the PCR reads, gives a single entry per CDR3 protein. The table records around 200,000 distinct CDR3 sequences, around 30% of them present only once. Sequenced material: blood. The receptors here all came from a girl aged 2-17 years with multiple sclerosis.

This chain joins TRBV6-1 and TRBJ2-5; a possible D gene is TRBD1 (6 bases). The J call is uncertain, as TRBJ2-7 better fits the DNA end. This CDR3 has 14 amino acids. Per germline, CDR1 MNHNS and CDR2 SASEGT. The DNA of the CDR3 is TGTGCCAGCAGTGTTTTTGAGGGGGTTGACGAGCAGTACTTC. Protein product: CASSVFEGVDEQYF.

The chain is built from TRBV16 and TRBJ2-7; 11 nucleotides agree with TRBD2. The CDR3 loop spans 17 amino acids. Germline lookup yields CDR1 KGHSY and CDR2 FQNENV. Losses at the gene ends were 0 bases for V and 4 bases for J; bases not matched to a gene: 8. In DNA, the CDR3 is TGTGCCAGCAGCCAATCCGAACTAGCGGGAGAGGAGTACGAGCAGTACTTC. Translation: CASSQSELAGEEYEQYF.

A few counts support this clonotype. CDR3 sequence reads: CASSLSSGGAPQYF. CDR3 sequence (DNA): TGTGCCAGCAGCCTATCTAGCGGGGGGGCCCCACAGTATTTT. The rearrangement joins TRBV7-2 to TRBJ2-3; 12 bases map to TRBD2. CDR1 is SGHTA and CDR2 is FQGNSA in the germline V gene. The V segment lost 5 bases and the J segment 12 bases; nucleotides outside the gene matches: 9. CDR3 size: 14 residues. Drawing the rest from reference TRBV7-2 and TRBJ2-3, the complete variable domain is GAGVSQSPSNKVTEKGKDVELRCDPISGHTALYWYRQSLGQGLEFLIYFQGNSAPDKSGLPSDRFSAERTGGSVSTLTIQRTQQEDSAVYLCASSLSSGGAPQYFGPGTRLTVL.

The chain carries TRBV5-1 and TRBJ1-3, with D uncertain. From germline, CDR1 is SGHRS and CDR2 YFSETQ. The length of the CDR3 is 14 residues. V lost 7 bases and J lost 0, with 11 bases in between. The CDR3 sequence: CASARGDSGNTIYF. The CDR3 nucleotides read TGCGCCAGCGCTCGCGGCGACTCTGGAAACACCATATATTTT.

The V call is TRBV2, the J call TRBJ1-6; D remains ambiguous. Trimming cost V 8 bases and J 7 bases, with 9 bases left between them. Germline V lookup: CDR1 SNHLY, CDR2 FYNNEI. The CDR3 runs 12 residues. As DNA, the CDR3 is TGTGCCAGCGAGGGTGGGAATTCACCCCTCCACTTT. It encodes CASEGGNSPLHF.

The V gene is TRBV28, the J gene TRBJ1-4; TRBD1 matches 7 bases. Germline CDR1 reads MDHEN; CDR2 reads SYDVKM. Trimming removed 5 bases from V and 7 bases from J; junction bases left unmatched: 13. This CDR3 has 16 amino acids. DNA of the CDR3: TGTGCCAGCAGTGCCCCCGGAGGGGGCTTCGGTGAAAAACTGTTTTTT. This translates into CASSAPGGGFGEKLFF.

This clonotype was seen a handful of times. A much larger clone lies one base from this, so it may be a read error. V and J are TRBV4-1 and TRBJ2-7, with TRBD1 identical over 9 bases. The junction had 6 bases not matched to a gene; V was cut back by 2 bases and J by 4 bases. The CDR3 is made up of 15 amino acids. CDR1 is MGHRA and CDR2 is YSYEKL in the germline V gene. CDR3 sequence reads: CASSQTGQGRYEQYF. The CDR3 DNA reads TGCGCCAGCAGCCAAACGGGACAGGGACGATACGAGCAGTACTTC.

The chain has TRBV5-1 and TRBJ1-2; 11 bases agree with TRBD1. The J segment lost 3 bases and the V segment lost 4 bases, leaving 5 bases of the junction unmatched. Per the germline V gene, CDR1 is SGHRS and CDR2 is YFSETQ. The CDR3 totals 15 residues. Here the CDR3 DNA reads TGCGCCAGCAGCCCGGGGACAGGGGGTCACTATGGCTACACCTTC. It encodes CASSPGTGGHYGYTF.

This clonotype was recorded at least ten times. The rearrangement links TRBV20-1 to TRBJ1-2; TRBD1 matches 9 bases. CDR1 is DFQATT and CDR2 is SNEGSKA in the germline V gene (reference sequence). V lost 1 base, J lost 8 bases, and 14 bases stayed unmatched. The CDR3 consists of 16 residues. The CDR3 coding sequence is TGCAGTGCTAGAGCCCTGAAGACAGGGGGGGAGGGGGGCTACACCTTC. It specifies CSARALKTGGEGGYTF.

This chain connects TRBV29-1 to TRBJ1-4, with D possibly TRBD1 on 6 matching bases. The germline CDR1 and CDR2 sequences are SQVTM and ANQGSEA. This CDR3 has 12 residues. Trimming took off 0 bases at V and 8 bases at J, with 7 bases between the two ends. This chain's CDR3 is CSVEEGTEKLFF. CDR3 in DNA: TGCAGCGTTGAAGAAGGGACAGAAAAACTGTTTTTT.

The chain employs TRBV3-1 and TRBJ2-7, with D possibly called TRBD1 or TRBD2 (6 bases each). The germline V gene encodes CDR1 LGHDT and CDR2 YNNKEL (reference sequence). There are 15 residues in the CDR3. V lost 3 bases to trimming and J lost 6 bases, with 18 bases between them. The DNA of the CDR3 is TGTGCCAGCAGCCAGCCCGGGGAAGGGGGGAGCGAGCAGTACTTC. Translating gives CASSQPGEGGSEQYF.

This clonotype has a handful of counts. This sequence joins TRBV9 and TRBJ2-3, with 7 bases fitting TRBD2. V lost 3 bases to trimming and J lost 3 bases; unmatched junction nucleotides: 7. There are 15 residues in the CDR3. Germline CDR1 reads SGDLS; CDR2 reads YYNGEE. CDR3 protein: CASSAWGGLTDTQYF. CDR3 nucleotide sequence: TGTGCCAGCAGCGCCTGGGGGGGGTTGACAGATACGCAGTATTTT.

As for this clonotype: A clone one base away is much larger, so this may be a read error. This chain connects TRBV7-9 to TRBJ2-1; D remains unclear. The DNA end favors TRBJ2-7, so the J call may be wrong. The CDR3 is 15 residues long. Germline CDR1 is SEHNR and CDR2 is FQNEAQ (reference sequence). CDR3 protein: CASSLPRVAYNEQYF. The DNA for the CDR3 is TGTGCCAGCAGCTTACCACGCGTTGCCTACAATGAGCAGTACTTC.

The CDR3 nucleotides are TGTGCCAGCAGTCCGGGACCCCTAGTTTATGGCTACACCTTC. Translating gives CASSPGPLVYGYTF. This chain uses TRBV12-3 or TRBV12-4 with TRBJ1-2; D possibly corresponds to TRBD1 (5 bases). The CDR3 extends over 14 amino acids. Trimming removed 5 bases from V and 5 bases from J, with 15 bases in between.

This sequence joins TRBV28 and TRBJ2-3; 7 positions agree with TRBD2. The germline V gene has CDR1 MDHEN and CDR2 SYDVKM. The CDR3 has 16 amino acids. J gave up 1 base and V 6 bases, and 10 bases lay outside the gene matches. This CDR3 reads CASSPWLAAGTDTQYF. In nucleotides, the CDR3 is TGTGCCAGCAGCCCCTGGCTAGCGGCAGGCACAGATACGCAGTATTTT.

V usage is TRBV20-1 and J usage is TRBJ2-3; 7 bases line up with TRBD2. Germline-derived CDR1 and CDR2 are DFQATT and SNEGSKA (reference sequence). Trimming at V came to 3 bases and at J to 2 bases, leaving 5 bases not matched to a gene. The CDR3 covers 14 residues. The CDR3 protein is CSARGGSHTDTQYF. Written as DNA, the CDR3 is TGCAGTGCTAGGGGGGGGTCTCACACAGATACGCAGTATTTT.

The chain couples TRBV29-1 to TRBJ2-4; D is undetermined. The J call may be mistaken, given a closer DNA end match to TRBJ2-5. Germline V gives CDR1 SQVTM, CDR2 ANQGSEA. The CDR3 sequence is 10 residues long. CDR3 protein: CSVRAETQYF. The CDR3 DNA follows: TGCAGCGTTCGGGCGGAGACCCAGTACTTC.

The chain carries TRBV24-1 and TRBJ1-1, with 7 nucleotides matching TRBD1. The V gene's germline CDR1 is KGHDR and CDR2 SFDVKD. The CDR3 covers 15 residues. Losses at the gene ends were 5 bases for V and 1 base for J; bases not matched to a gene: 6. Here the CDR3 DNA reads TGTGCCACCAGTGCGTCCGGGACAGCGAACACTGAAGCTTTCTTT. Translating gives CATSASGTANTEAFF.